Below are 21 T cell receptor beta chains sequenced from a single sample in a study of CD8+ T cells in alopecia areata. Treatment described: oral pan-JAK inhibitor, 5-10 mg twice daily. In each case, RNA was isolated and then reverse transcribed into cDNA as the sequencing template. Only in-frame clones appear in the TCRdb table, and some are missing; sequencing was by immunoSEQ multiplex PCR. The data contain 200,000 to 250,000 clones, more than 45% of them singletons. This material consisted of CD4+ T cells sorted from blood, taken at week 4, from a patient treated with tofacitinib. The receptors here all came from a human donor with alopecia areata.

The V and J genes are TRBV11-3 and TRBJ2-6; D is ambiguous. V dropped 2 bases and J dropped 4 bases, with 6 bases sitting between them. This CDR3 is 14 amino acids long. CDR1 is SGHNT, CDR2 YENEEA, per germline. The CDR3 protein is CASSLLSGANVLTF. The CDR3 nucleotides read TGTGCCAGCAGCTTACTCTCAGGGGCCAACGTCCTGACTTTC.

The chain carries TRBV29-1 and TRBJ1-4; D gene uncertain. V lost 4 bases, J lost 8 bases, and 8 bases lay in between. Germline CDR1 SQVTM, CDR2 ANQGSEA. The CDR3 has 11 residues. CDR3 sequence reads: CSVGTREKLFF. Here the CDR3 DNA reads TGCAGCGTTGGGACGCGAGAAAAACTGTTTTTT.

The gene calls are TRBV19 and TRBJ2-5; a weak D match, TRBD1 (6 bases). Germline V gives CDR1 LNHDA, CDR2 SQIVND (reference sequence). The germline V and J ends were trimmed by 2 bases and 3 bases, with 10 bases remaining between them. The CDR3 extends over 14 amino acids. DNA for the CDR3: TGTGCCAGTAGTATAAAACCAGGGGAAGAGACCCAGTACTTC. It encodes CASSIKPGEETQYF.

This clone was seen a few times. The chain is built from TRBV5-5 and TRBJ1-6; D is uncertain. V dropped 0 bases and J dropped 9 bases, with 16 bases sitting between them. The CDR3 runs 16 residues. From germline, CDR1 is SGHKS and CDR2 YYEKEE (reference sequence). In DNA, the CDR3 is TGTGCCAGCAGCTTGGCCGCCCGATCTGGCGGTTCACCCCTCCACTTT. Its translation is CASSLAARSGGSPLHF.

The J gene is TRBJ2-3, the V gene TRBV5-5, with D perhaps being TRBD1 or TRBD2 (5 bases each). Germline lookup yields CDR1 SGHKS and CDR2 YYEKEE (reference sequence). The CDR3 is 15 residues long. Trimming took 6 bases from V and 6 from J, leaving 20 bases between them. In DNA form, the CDR3 reads TGTGCCAGCACTTCCCGGGGCTCTTACTTGGATACGCAGTATTTT. Amino acid sequence: CASTSRGSYLDTQYF. The variable domain in full, with the rest retrieved from reference TRBV5-5 and TRBJ2-3, is DAGVTQSPTHLIKTRGQQVTLRCSPISGHKSVSWYQQVLGQGPQFIFQYYEKEERGRGNFPDRFSARQFPNYSSELNVNALLLGDSALYLCASTSRGSYLDTQYFGPGTRLTVL.

The genes are TRBV7-2 and TRBJ2-3; no firm D call. V was pared by 5 bases and J by 1 base, with 7 bases between. The length of the CDR3 is 13 residues. From germline, CDR1 is SGHTA and CDR2 FQGNSA. The CDR3 protein is CASSRPGTDTQYF. DNA of the CDR3: TGTGCCAGCAGCCGGCCTGGCACAGATACGCAGTATTTT.

This clone was recorded a few times. This chain links TRBV29-1 with TRBJ1-1, with D possibly matching TRBD1 (6 bases). Between the trimmed V and J ends, which lost 4 bases and 1 base, there was a span of 10 bases. The CDR3 runs to 13 residues. Germline-derived CDR1 and CDR2 are SQVTM and ANQGSEA. In DNA, the CDR3 is TGCAGCGTTGCCCTGACAGGGAACACTGAAGCTTTCTTT. Its protein is CSVALTGNTEAFF.

This clone has a handful of counts. The V gene is TRBV30, the J gene TRBJ1-1; TRBD1 agrees at 8 bases. V was pared by 4 bases and J by 12 bases, with 7 bases of the junction left unmatched. The CDR3 contains 11 residues. Looked up from germline, CDR1 is GTSNPN and CDR2 is SVGIG (reference sequence). The CDR3 DNA follows: TGTGCCTGGACTACAGGGGGACGGTCTTTCTTT. It yields the protein CAWTTGGRSFF.

About this clone: Other DNA sequences in this sample translate to the same CDR3. The chain recombines TRBV29-1 with TRBJ1-1; D is uncertain. The ends were cut back, 5 bases at V and 0 bases at J, with 10 bases in the middle. CDR1 is SQVTM and CDR2 is ANQGSEA in the germline V gene. This CDR3 has 13 residues. The CDR3 loop reads CSVSGRLNTEAFF. The DNA of the CDR3 is TGCAGCGTTTCTGGCCGACTGAACACTGAAGCTTTCTTT.

The gene calls are TRBV23-1 and TRBJ1-2, with 9 nucleotides matching TRBD1. TRBV23-1 is noted as an ORF with a role that remains uncertain. Unmatched junction bases numbered 10, after V lost 9 bases and J lost 5 bases. This CDR3 is 14 amino acids long. The CDR3 nucleotides are TGCGCCAGACACCCACTGGACAGGGGATATGGCTACACCTTC. Its protein is CARHPLDRGYGYTF.

Of note for this clone: A far larger clone is off by one base, so a read error is likely. The V gene is TRBV7-2, the J gene TRBJ2-3, with D tentatively TRBD2 (6 bases). Germline V CDR1 and CDR2: SGHTA, FQGNSA. V lost 5 bases and J lost 6, with 6 bases in between. CDR3 length equals 11 residues. CDR3 coding DNA: TGTGCCAGCAGCCGGGGGGATACGCAGTATTTT. Translated: CASSRGDTQYF. Combining the CDR3 with reference TRBV7-2 and TRBJ2-3 gives the whole variable domain GAGVSQSPSNKVTEKGKDVELRCDPISGHTALYWYRQSLGQGLEFLIYFQGNSAPDKSGLPSDRFSAERTGGSVSTLTIQRTQQEDSAVYLCASSRGDTQYFGPGTRLTVL.

The chain joins TRBV4-3 to TRBJ1-6; tentatively, D is TRBD1 (6 bases). The V end was cut by 1 base, the J end by 7 bases, with 11 bases between. CDR3 length: 15 residues. CDR1 and CDR2 (germline): LGHNA, YSLEER. In DNA, the CDR3 is TGCGCCAGCAGCCAAGTTGCGGGGGCGAATTCACCCCTCCACTTT. Protein product: CASSQVAGANSPLHF.

The chain recombines TRBV29-1 with TRBJ1-5, with 7 bases that match TRBD1. The V segment lost 4 bases and the J segment 7 bases; nucleotides outside the gene matches: 4. Germline assignment: CDR1 SQVTM and CDR2 ANQGSEA. The CDR3 has 12 residues. The CDR3 is CSVVEGAQPQHF. The CDR3 DNA is TGCAGCGTTGTGGAGGGGGCACAGCCCCAGCATTTT. The full variable domain, rest sourced from reference TRBV29-1 and TRBJ1-5, is SAVISQKPSRDICQRGTSLTIQCQVDSQVTMMFWYRQQPGQSLTLIATANQGSEATYESGFVIDKFPISRPNLTFSTLTVSNMSPEDSSIYLCSVVEGAQPQHFGDGTRLSIL.

V and J are TRBV7-2 and TRBJ2-7, with 7 bases fitting TRBD1. The CDR3 loop spans 14 amino acids. Germline V gene data show CDR1 as SGHTA and CDR2 as FQGNSA. Trimming removed 6 bases from V and 2 bases from J; junction bases left unmatched: 7. CDR3 sequence: CASRGQVGPYEQYF. DNA of the CDR3: TGTGCCAGCAGAGGACAGGTCGGACCCTACGAGCAGTACTTC.

This clone was observed a few times. As DNA, the CDR3 is TGTGCCAGCGCCCAAAATAAAGGGGCAGATACGCAGTATTTT. It encodes CASAQNKGADTQYF. The chain recombines TRBV7-3 with TRBJ2-3; maybe TRBD1 (5 bases). The germline V gene has CDR1 SGHTA and CDR2 FQGTGA. Trimming shortened V by 8 bases and J by 4 bases, and 16 bases separated the two germline ends. The CDR3 has 14 residues.

In its sample, this clone was seen a few times. The V gene is TRBV29-1, the J gene TRBJ2-7; no firm D call. CDR3 length equals 13 residues. CDR1 and CDR2 (germline): SQVTM, ANQGSEA. V lost 7 bases to trimming and J lost 3 bases, with 16 bases between them. The CDR3 nucleotides read TGCAGCGCGGTGGATCCCGCTGGCTACGAGCAGTACTTC. Translated: CSAVDPAGYEQYF.

The rearrangement links TRBV27 to TRBJ1-2; D not resolved. The CDR3 is 11 residues long. V was trimmed by 4 bases and J by 7 bases, leaving 7 bases between them. The germline V gene has CDR1 MNHEY and CDR2 SMNVEV (reference sequence). Written as DNA, the CDR3 is TGTGCCAGCAGTTCAGGCATTGGCTACACCTTC. Its translation is CASSSGIGYTF.

The chain joins TRBV30 to TRBJ1-6; 7 bases map to TRBD1. The trim removed 4 bases at V and 6 bases at J, leaving 12 bases unmatched. CDR1 GTSNPN and CDR2 SVGIG come from the germline V gene (reference sequence). This CDR3 region has 16 residues. The DNA of the CDR3 is TGTGCCTGGACCGCCCCCGGGACAGCTATTAATTCACCCCTCCACTTT. Its translation: CAWTAPGTAINSPLHF.

The chain couples TRBV28 to TRBJ1-1; weak D call: TRBD1 (5 bases). The CDR3 is made up of 15 amino acids. Trimming left V 6 bases short and J 4 bases short, with 18 bases between. Germline lookup yields CDR1 MDHEN and CDR2 SYDVKM. In nucleotides, the CDR3 is TGTGCCAGCAGCTCCAGGCAGGGTCCGGGCACTGAAGCTTTCTTT. Residues: CASSSRQGPGTEAFF.

The V call is TRBV5-1, the J call TRBJ1-1; TRBD1 is a possible D gene (5 bases). This CDR3 has 15 residues. V was pared by 0 bases and J by 0 bases, with 9 bases between. CDR1 is SGHRS, CDR2 YFSETQ, per germline. CDR3 amino acids: CASSLGGLLNTEAFF. The CDR3 DNA reads as TGCGCCAGCAGCTTGGGGGGACTACTGAACACTGAAGCTTTCTTT.

This clone occurred a few times. The chain couples TRBV29-1 to TRBJ2-4, with 7 bases identical to TRBD1. The J segment lost 3 bases and the V segment lost 4 bases, leaving 15 bases of the junction unmatched. Germline V gene sequence: CDR1 SQVTM, CDR2 ANQGSEA. The CDR3 is 17 amino acids. CDR3 in amino acids: CSVVRSWKGAYKNIQYF. CDR3 bases: TGCAGCGTTGTTCGTTCCTGGAAGGGGGCCTACAAAAACATTCAGTACTTC.